This entry lists 3 T cell receptor beta chains sequenced from one sample in a study of beta chain features in type 1 diabetes. Study results and caveats: TCRB CDR3s were moderately but significantly shorter in Type 1 diabetes patients in all four CD4+ subsets.

These receptors have no known antigen. The isolated RNA, all of it, was reverse transcribed, so expressed TCRB transcripts were what got sequenced. Profiling relied on immunoSEQ multiplex PCR, and the TCRdb table lists in-frame clones only, not all of them. The repertoire has over 600,000 clones, around 12% of them found once; the top ten carry around 0.12%. Material for sequencing was naive CD4+ T cells from blood. Every receptor here comes from a man in his thirties or forties with type 1 diabetes.

The genes are TRBV27 and TRBJ2-1, with 11 bases aligning to TRBD1. With 8 bases clipped from V and 4 bases from J, the junction kept 16 bases outside the gene matches. Germline V gene data show CDR1 as MNHEY and CDR2 as SMNVEV (reference sequence). The CDR3 extends over 18 amino acids. The CDR3 nucleotides read TGTGCCAGCCGTACCGGGACAGGGGGAGCGGGGTTGTACAATGAGCAGTTCTTC. This translates into CASRTGTGGAGLYNEQFF.

This chain joins TRBV18 and TRBJ1-2, with unresolved D. The CDR3 is 13 amino acids. Germline values: CDR1 KGHSH, CDR2 LQKENI. With 3 bases removed from V and 5 bases from J, the gap between germline ends came to 10 bases. As DNA, the CDR3 is TGTGCCAGCTCACCGGAGGGAGCTTATGGCTACACCTTC. It encodes CASSPEGAYGYTF.

This clone was counted a few times. The rearrangement links TRBV6-5 to TRBJ2-3; 7 nucleotides line up with TRBD1. This CDR3 has 15 amino acids. CDR1 is MNHEY and CDR2 is SVGAGI in the germline V gene. V was pared by 5 bases and J by 6 bases, with 11 bases of the junction left unmatched. The CDR3 protein is CASSIGTALGDTQYF. The CDR3 DNA sequence: TGTGCCAGCAGTATAGGGACAGCCCTAGGGGATACGCAGTATTTT.